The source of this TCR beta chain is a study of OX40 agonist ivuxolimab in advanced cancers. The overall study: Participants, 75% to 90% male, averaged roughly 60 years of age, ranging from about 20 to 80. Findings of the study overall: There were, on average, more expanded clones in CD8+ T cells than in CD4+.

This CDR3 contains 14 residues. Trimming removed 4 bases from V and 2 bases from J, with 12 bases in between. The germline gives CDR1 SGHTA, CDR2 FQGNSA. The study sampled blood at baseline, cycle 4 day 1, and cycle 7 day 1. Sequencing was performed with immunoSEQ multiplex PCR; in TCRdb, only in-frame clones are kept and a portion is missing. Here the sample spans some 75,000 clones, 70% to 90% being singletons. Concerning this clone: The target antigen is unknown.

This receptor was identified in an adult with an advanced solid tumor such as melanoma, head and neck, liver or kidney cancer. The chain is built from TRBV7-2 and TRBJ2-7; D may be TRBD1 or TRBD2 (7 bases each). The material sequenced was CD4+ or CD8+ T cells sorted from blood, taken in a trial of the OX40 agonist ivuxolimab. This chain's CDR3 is CASSWEGAAYEQYF. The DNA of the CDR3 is TGTGCCAGCAGCTGGGAGGGGGCCGCCTACGAGCAGTACTTC.